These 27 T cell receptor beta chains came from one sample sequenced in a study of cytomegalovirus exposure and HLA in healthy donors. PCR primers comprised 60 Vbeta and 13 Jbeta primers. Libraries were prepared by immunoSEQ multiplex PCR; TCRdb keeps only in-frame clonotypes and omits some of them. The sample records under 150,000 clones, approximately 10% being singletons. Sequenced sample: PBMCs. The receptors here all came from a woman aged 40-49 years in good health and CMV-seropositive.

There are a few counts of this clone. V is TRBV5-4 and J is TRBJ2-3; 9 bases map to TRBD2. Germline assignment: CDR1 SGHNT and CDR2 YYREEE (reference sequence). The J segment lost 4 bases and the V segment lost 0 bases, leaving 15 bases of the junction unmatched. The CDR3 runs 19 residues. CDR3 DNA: TGTGCCAGCAGCTTGGAGGGGCTAGCGGGGCGAGCTAATCCAGATACGCAGTATTTT. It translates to CASSLEGLAGRANPDTQYF.

CDR3 in DNA: TGTGCCAGCAGCCTTATGAGCTCTGGGGCCAACGTCCTGACTTTC. It specifies CASSLMSSGANVLTF. The rearrangement links TRBV9 to TRBJ2-6; D ambiguous. CDR3 length: 15 residues. Per the germline V gene, CDR1 is SGDLS and CDR2 is YYNGEE. The V end lost 4 bases, the J end lost 0 bases, and 8 bases lay between the germline ends.

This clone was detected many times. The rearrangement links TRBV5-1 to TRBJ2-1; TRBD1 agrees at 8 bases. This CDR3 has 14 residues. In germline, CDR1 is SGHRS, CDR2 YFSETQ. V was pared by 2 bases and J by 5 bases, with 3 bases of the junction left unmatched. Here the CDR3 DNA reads TGCGCCAGCAGCTTACAGGGGGGTCACAATGAGCAGTTCTTC. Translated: CASSLQGGHNEQFF. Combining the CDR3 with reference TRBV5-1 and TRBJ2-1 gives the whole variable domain KAGVTQTPRYLIKTRGQQVTLSCSPISGHRSVSWYQQTPGQGLQFLFEYFSETQRNKGNFPGRFSGRQFSNSRSEMNVSTLELGDSALYLCASSLQGGHNEQFFGPGTRLTVL.

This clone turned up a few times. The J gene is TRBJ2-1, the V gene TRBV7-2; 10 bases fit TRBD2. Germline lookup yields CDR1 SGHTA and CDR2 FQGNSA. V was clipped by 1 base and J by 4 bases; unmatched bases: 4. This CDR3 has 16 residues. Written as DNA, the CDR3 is TGTGCCAGCAGCTTAGGCGGTAGCGGGGGGTACAATGAGCAGTTCTTC. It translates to CASSLGGSGGYNEQFF.

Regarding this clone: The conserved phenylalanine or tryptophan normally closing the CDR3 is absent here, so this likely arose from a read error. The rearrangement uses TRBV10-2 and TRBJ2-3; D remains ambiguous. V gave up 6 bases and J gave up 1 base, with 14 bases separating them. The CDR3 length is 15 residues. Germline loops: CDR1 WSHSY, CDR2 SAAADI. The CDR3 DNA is TGCGCCAGCAGCGACCTAAGGGCGGGCACAGATACGCAGTATGTT. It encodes CASSDLRAGTDTQYV.

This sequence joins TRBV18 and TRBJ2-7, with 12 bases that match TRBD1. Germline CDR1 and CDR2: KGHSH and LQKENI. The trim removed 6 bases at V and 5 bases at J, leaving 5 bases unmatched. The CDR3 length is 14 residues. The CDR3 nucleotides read TGTGCCAGCTCGCCCGGGACAGGGGGCAACGAGCAGTACTTC. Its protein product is CASSPGTGGNEQYF.

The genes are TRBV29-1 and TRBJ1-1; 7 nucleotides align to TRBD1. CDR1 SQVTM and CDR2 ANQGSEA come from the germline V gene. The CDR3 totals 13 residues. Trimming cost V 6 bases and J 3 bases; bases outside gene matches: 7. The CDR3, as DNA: TGCAGCGTACACAGGGGATTGGACACTGAAGCTTTCTTT. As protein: CSVHRGLDTEAFF.

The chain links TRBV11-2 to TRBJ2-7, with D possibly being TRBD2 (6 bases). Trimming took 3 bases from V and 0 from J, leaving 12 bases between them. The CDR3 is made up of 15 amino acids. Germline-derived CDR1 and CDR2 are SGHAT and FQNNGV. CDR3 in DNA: TGTGCCAGCAGCTTTTCTAGCGAGTTCTCCTACGAGCAGTACTTC. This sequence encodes CASSFSSEFSYEQYF.

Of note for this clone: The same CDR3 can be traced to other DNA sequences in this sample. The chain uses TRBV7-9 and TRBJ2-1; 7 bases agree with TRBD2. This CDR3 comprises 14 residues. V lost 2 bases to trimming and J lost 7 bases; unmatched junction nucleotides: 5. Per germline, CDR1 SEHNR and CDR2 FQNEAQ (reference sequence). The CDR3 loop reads CASSLTGGGNEQFF. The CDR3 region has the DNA TGTGCCAGCAGCTTAACGGGCGGGGGAAATGAGCAGTTCTTC. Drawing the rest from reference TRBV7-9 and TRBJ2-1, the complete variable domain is DTGVSQNPRHKITKRGQNVTFRCDPISEHNRLYWYRQTLGQGPEFLTYFQNEAQLEKSRLLSDRFSAERPKGSFSTLEIQRTEQGDSAMYLCASSLTGGGNEQFFGPGTRLTVL.

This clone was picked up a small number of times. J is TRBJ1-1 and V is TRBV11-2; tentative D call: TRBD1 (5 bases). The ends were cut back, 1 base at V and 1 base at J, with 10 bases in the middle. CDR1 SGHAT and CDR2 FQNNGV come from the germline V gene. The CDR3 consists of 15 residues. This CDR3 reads CASSLALGQNTEAFF. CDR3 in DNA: TGTGCCAGCAGCTTAGCTTTGGGGCAGAACACTGAAGCTTTCTTT.

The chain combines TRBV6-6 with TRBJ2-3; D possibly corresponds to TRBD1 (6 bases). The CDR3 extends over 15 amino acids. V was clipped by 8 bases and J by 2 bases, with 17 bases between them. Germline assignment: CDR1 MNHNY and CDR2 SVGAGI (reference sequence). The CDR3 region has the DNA TGTGCCAGCGGAAACCCCACAGGGCTCACAGATACGCAGTATTTT. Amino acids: CASGNPTGLTDTQYF.

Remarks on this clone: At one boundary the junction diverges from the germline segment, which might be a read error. Written as DNA, the CDR3 is TGTGCCAGCAGCTTGACAGGGTTATATGGCTACCCCTTC. The encoded protein is CASSLTGLYGYPF. This chain connects TRBV5-6 to TRBJ1-2; TRBD1 might be the D (6 bases). The CDR3 consists of 13 residues. The germline CDR1 and CDR2 sequences are SGHDT and YYEEEE. Using reference TRBV5-6 and TRBJ1-2 for the parts outside the CDR3, the full variable domain is DAGVTQSPTHLIKTRGQQVTLRCSPKSGHDTVSWYQQALGQGPQFIFQYYEEEERQRGNFPDRFSGHQFPNYSSELNVNALLLGDSALYLCASSLTGLYGYPFGSGTRLTVV.

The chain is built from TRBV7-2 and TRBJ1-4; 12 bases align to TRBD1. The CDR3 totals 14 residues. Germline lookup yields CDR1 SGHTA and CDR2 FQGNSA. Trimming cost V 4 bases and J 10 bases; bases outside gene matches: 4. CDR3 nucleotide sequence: TGTGCCAGCAGCTCCTCGGGACAGGGGGCAAAACTGTTTTTT. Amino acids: CASSSSGQGAKLFF.

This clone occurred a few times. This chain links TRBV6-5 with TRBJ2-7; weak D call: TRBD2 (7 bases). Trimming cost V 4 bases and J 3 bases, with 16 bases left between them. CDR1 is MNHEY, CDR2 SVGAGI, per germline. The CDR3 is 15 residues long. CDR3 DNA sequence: TGTGCCAGCAGTTCTGCACCGGGGGGCCTCTACGAGCAGTACTTC. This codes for CASSSAPGGLYEQYF.

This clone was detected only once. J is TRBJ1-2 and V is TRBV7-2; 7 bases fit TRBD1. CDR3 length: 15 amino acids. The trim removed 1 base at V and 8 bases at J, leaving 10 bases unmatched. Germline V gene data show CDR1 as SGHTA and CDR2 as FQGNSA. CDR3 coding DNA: TGTGCCAGCAGCTTAGACCCAACAGGGGTAGGCGGCTACACCTTC. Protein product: CASSLDPTGVGGYTF.

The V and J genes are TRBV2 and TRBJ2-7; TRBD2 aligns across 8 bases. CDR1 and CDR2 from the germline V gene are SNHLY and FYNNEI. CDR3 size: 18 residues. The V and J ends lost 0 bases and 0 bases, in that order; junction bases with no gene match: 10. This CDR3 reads CASSEASKTRGVSYEQYF. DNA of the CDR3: TGTGCCAGCAGTGAAGCGTCAAAAACGCGGGGGGTCTCCTACGAGCAGTACTTC.

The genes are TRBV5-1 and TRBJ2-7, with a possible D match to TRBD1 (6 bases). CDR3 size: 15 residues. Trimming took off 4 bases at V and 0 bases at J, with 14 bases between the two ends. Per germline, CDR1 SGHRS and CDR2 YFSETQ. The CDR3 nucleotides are TGCGCCAGCAGCCCTCTGGACAGCAGCTCCTACGAGCAGTACTTC. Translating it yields CASSPLDSSSYEQYF.

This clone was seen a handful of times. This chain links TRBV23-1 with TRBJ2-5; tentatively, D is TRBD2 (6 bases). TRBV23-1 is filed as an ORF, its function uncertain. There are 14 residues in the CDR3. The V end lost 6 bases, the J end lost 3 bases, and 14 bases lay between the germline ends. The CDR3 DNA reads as TGCGCCAGCAGAAGCTACGGGGGAGAAGAGACCCAGTACTTC. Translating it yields CASRSYGGEETQYF.

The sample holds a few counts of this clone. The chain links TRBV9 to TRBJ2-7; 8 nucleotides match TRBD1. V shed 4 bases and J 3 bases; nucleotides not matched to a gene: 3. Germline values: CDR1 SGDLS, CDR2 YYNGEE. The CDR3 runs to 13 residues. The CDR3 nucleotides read TGTGCCAGCAGCCCTGGGACAGGCTACGAGCAGTACTTC. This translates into CASSPGTGYEQYF.

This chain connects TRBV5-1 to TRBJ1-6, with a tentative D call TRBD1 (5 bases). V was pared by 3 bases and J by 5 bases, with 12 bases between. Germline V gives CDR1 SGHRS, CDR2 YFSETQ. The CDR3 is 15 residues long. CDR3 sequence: CASSSSGLNNSPLHF. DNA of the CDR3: TGCGCCAGCAGCTCCTCAGGGCTTAATAATTCACCCCTCCACTTT.

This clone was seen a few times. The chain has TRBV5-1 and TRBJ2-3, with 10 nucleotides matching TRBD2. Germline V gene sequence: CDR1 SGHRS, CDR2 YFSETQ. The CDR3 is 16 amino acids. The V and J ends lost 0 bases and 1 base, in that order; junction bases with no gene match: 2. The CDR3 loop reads CASSLDLAGGTDTQYF. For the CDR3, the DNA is TGCGCCAGCAGCTTGGACCTAGCGGGGGGCACAGATACGCAGTATTTT.

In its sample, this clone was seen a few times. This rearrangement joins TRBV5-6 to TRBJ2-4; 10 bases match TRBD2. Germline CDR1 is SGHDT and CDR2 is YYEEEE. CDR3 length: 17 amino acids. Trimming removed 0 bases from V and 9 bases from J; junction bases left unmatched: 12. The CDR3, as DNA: TGTGCCAGCAGCTTGGGTAATCCTAGCGGGGGCTGGATCATTCAGTACTTC. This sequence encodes CASSLGNPSGGWIIQYF.

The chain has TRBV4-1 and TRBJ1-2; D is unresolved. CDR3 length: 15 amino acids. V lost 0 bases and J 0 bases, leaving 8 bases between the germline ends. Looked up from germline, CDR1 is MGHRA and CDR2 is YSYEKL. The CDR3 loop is CASSQEVTTNYGYTF. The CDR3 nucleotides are TGCGCCAGCAGCCAAGAGGTGACTACTAACTATGGCTACACCTTC.

CDR3 protein: CSVRSPGTPSNYGYTF. As DNA, the CDR3 is TGCAGCGTTCGCTCACCCGGGACACCTTCTAACTATGGCTACACCTTC. V and J are TRBV29-1 and TRBJ1-2, with a possible D match to TRBD1 (6 bases). The CDR3 runs to 16 residues. Germline CDR1 SQVTM, CDR2 ANQGSEA. The V end lost 5 bases, the J end lost 0 bases, and 19 bases lay between the germline ends.

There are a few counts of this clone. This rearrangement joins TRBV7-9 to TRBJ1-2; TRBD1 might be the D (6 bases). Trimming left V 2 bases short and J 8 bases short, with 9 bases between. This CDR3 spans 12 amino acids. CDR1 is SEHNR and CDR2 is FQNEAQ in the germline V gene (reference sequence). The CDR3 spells CASSLNREGYTF. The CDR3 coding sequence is TGTGCCAGCAGCTTAAACAGGGAGGGCTACACCTTC.

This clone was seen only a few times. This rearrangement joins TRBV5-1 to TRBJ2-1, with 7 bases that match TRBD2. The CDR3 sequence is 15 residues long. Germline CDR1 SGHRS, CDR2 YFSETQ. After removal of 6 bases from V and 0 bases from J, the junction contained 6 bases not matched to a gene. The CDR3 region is CASKLATSSYNEQFF. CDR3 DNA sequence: TGCGCCAGCAAACTAGCGACCAGCTCCTACAATGAGCAGTTCTTC.

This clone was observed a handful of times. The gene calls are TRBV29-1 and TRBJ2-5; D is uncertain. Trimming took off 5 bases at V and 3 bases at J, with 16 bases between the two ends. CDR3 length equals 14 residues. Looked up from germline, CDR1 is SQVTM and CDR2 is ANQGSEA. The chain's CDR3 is CSVPPVTVKETQYF. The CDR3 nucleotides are TGCAGCGTTCCACCCGTCACTGTGAAAGAGACCCAGTACTTC.